The entry below gives a single T cell receptor beta chain sequence along with its context. cDNA molecules carried unique molecular identifiers, and template switching added a universal primer site. TCRdb re-called the 5' RACE reads through MiXCR, storing one row per CDR3 protein. The table lists 1.5 million to 2 million distinct CDR3 sequences, around 33% of them singletons. This sample stems from a study of identical twins. V dropped 1 base and J dropped 6 bases, with 12 bases sitting between them. This CDR3 spans 15 amino acids. CDR1 and CDR2 from the germline V gene are LGHNA and YNFKEQ. The sequence was collected from a newborn girl in good health. Sample: cord blood. This chain joins TRBV4-2 and TRBJ1-4; no clear D. CDR3 amino acids: CASSQVRAGYEKLFF. The CDR3 bases are TGTGCCAGCAGCCAAGTACGGGCAGGTTATGAAAAACTGTTTTTT.